These 27 T cell receptor beta chains originate from one sample sequenced in a study of blood T cells in healthy people across ages. Then a second PCR, running roughly 6 to 12 cycles, was carried out with a sample-barcoded 5' primer and a J-beta primer mix. MiXCR, applied by TCRdb to the 5' RACE reads, yields one record per CDR3 protein. The table records fewer than 1.5 million distinct CDR3 sequences, roughly 40% of them present only once. Sequenced material: blood. Receptor source: a woman aged 18 to 35 in good health.

This chain links TRBV6-4 with TRBJ2-1; the D gene is possibly TRBD2 (6 bases). The CDR3 covers 14 residues. Germline values: CDR1 MRHNA, CDR2 SNTAGT. The ends were cut back, 5 bases at V and 8 bases at J, with 16 bases in the middle. The CDR3 region is CASSRRGNYDEQFF. In nucleotides, the CDR3 is TGTGCCAGCAGTAGGAGGGGAAATTACGATGAGCAGTTCTTC.

This chain connects TRBV28 to TRBJ1-5; a possible D gene is TRBD1 (5 bases). Trimming took off 3 bases at V and 4 bases at J, with 13 bases between the two ends. The CDR3 covers 15 residues. Germline V gives CDR1 MDHEN, CDR2 SYDVKM. CDR3 protein: CASSFTGGVNQPQHF. CDR3 in DNA: TGTGCCAGCAGTTTCACAGGCGGGGTGAATCAGCCCCAGCATTTT.

This clonotype was observed a handful of times. The chain is built from TRBV10-3 and TRBJ2-3; 8 bases line up with TRBD2. This CDR3 has 17 amino acids. V lost 0 bases, J lost 0 bases, and 5 bases stayed unmatched. Germline lookup yields CDR1 ENHRY and CDR2 SYGVKD. This CDR3 is CAISESSGGYSTDTQYF. For the CDR3, the DNA is TGTGCCATCAGTGAGTCAAGCGGGGGCTACAGCACAGATACGCAGTATTTT.

The rearrangement joins TRBV2 to TRBJ2-5, with TRBD2 matching 8 bases. This CDR3 region has 14 residues. Germline CDR1 SNHLY, CDR2 FYNNEI. V shed 9 bases, J shed 3 bases, and the junction held 9 bases outside the gene matches. DNA of the CDR3: TGTGCCAGGGAGCGGGAGAGCTGGGAAGAGACCCAGTACTTC. Residues: CARERESWEETQYF.

This rearrangement joins TRBV20-1 to TRBJ2-5; TRBD1 matches 8 bases. The trim removed 6 bases at V and 11 bases at J, leaving 14 bases unmatched. This CDR3 has 13 amino acids. Germline V gene sequence: CDR1 DFQATT, CDR2 SNEGSKA (reference sequence). CDR3 bases: TGCAGTGCGAGACACACCGGGACAGGTGAGCAGTACTTC. This codes for CSARHTGTGEQYF.

This clonotype appeared a few times. V is TRBV7-2 and J is TRBJ2-2; 10 bases are a match to TRBD2. Germline V lookup: CDR1 SGHTA, CDR2 FQGNSA. CDR3 size: 16 residues. The J segment lost 1 base and the V segment lost 5 bases, leaving 4 bases of the junction unmatched. The DNA of the CDR3 is TGTGCCAGCAGCCCCCGACTAGCGGGGAACACCGGGGAGCTGTTTTTT. It is translated as CASSPRLAGNTGELFF.

The chain uses TRBV24-1 and TRBJ1-5, with D hard to call. The CDR3 loop spans 11 amino acids. Germline CDR1 reads KGHDR; CDR2 reads SFDVKD. V lost 5 bases and J 6 bases, leaving 4 bases between the germline ends. CDR3 in amino acids: CATSGGQPQHF. CDR3 nucleotides: TGTGCCACCAGTGGCGGTCAGCCCCAGCATTTT.

On this clonotype itself: It is unclear where the CDR3 begins or ends on the DNA, so no DNA is shown, and the CDR3 is as TCRdb lists it. The rearrangement joins TRBV5-1 to TRBJ2-5; the table assigns TRBD1, which was not confirmed against the DNA. The CDR3 is 17 amino acids in total, end residues counted. CDR1 and CDR2 (germline): SGHRS, YFSETQ. The CDR3 sequence is CASSFGNGTGIFETQYF.

The chain recombines TRBV19 with TRBJ2-7; weak D call: TRBD2 (8 bases). The V end was cut by 4 bases, the J end by 2 bases, with 15 bases between. The CDR3 spans 15 residues. CDR1 is LNHDA and CDR2 is SQIVND in the germline V gene (reference sequence). CDR3 nucleotides: TGTGCCAGTAGTAACCCGGGGGGGACAGCCTACGAGCAGTACTTC. Its translation: CASSNPGGTAYEQYF. Full variable domain (rest looked up from reference TRBV19 and TRBJ2-7): DGGITQSPKYLFRKEGQNVTLSCEQNLNHDAMYWYRQDPGQGLRLIYYSQIVNDFQKGDIAEGYSVSREKKESFPLTVTSAQKNPTAFYLCASSNPGGTAYEQYFGPGTRLTVT.

This CDR3 reads CASSQAGGIPMSYNEQFF. CDR3 nucleotides: TGTGCCAGCAGCCAAGCGGGGGGAATACCAATGTCCTACAATGAGCAGTTCTTC. The rearrangement uses TRBV4-2 and TRBJ2-1; the match to TRBD2 covers 7 bases. This CDR3 spans 18 amino acids. The V gene end was trimmed by 1 base and the J gene end by 1 base; junction bases not matched to a gene: 10. Germline values: CDR1 LGHNA, CDR2 YNFKEQ.

This clonotype was counted only a few times. The junction departs from germline at one end; a sequencing error may be responsible. The chain recombines TRBV20-1 with TRBJ2-5; 12 bases line up with TRBD2. The CDR3 totals 15 residues. Germline V gives CDR1 DFQATT, CDR2 SNEGSKA (reference sequence). CDR3 sequence (DNA): TGCAGTGCCAGAGGACTAGCGGGGATTCAAGAGACCCAGTACTTC. This sequence encodes CSARGLAGIQETQYF.

The genes are TRBV4-1 and TRBJ1-2; 8 bases fit TRBD1. Germline CDR1 is MGHRA and CDR2 is YSYEKL. Losses at the gene ends were 1 base for V and 6 bases for J; bases not matched to a gene: 4. This CDR3 contains 14 residues. CDR3 residues: CASSQAMTGDGYTF. The CDR3 coding sequence is TGCGCCAGCAGCCAAGCTATGACAGGGGATGGCTACACCTTC.

This clonotype was counted a few times. The chain links TRBV12-3 or TRBV12-4 to TRBJ2-5, with D tentatively TRBD1 (6 bases). The CDR3 covers 13 residues. The V end was cut by 5 bases, the J end by 5 bases, with 12 bases between. CDR3 DNA sequence: TGTGCCAGCAGTACAGGGCCCAGGGAGACCCAGTACTTC. Protein sequence: CASSTGPRETQYF.

The V and J genes are TRBV7-2 and TRBJ1-2, with TRBD1 as a possible D gene (5 bases). Trimming took 4 bases from V and 3 from J, leaving 15 bases between them. Germline V gene lookup returns CDR1 SGHTA and CDR2 FQGNSA. This CDR3 has 15 amino acids. The CDR3 region has the DNA TGTGCCAGCAGCTGGGACGGCTCCGGGTACTATGGCTACACCTTC. This sequence encodes CASSWDGSGYYGYTF.

Turning to this clonotype: A read error may account for a junction end that differs from germline. The chain has TRBV7-9 and TRBJ2-3; a weak D match, TRBD2 (5 bases). This CDR3 has 17 amino acids. Germline V CDR1 and CDR2: SEHNR, FQNEAQ (reference sequence). CDR3 in amino acids: CASSIASPSGRTDTQYF. CDR3 nucleotides: TGTGCCAGCAGCATAGCATCCCCCAGCGGTCGCACAGATACGCAGTATTTT.

In its sample, this clonotype was seen a few times. This rearrangement joins TRBV10-3 to TRBJ2-7, with TRBD2 matching over 14 bases. This CDR3 region has 16 residues. Germline trimming cut 9 bases from V and 4 bases from J; bases unmatched to any gene: 11. The V gene's germline CDR1 is ENHRY and CDR2 SYGVKD. The CDR3 here is CAMSPGLAGEPYEQYF. The CDR3 DNA follows: TGTGCCATGTCGCCGGGACTAGCGGGAGAACCGTACGAGCAGTACTTC.

This clonotype was observed a few times. The V gene is TRBV7-9, the J gene TRBJ1-2; D call uncertain. V was cut by 5 bases and J by 5 bases, with 24 bases left in between. The CDR3 is made up of 17 amino acids. CDR1 is SEHNR, CDR2 FQNEAQ, per germline (reference sequence). The CDR3 DNA follows: TGTGCCAGCAGCCCCAGGACCCCCTCACGCGCCTCATATGGCTACACCTTC. It specifies CASSPRTPSRASYGYTF.

The chain combines TRBV25-1 with TRBJ2-1, with a weak D call TRBD1 (6 bases). The DNA end favors TRBJ2-7, so the J call may be wrong. Per germline, CDR1 MGHDK and CDR2 SYGVNS. The CDR3 has 15 amino acids. Here the CDR3 DNA reads TGTGCCAGCAGTGATAGGGCAGGGGACAACTACAGGCAGTACTTC. It translates to CASSDRAGDNYRQYF.

The genes are TRBV6-1 and TRBJ2-1; TRBD2 might be the D (5 bases). The CDR3 runs 14 residues. Trimming shortened V by 7 bases and J by 4 bases, and 14 bases separated the two germline ends. The germline CDR1 and CDR2 sequences are MNHNS and SASEGT. CDR3 DNA sequence: TGTGCCAGCACCGGCGGGTTACCTTACAATGAGCAGTTCTTC. Protein sequence: CASTGGLPYNEQFF.

There are a few counts of this clonotype. The rearrangement uses TRBV5-1 and TRBJ2-7, with TRBD1 identical over 9 bases. V lost 5 bases to trimming and J lost 4 bases; unmatched junction nucleotides: 10. The CDR3 length is 15 residues. Germline V CDR1 and CDR2: SGHRS, YFSETQ. The CDR3 DNA reads as TGCGCCAGCAGTCCCTCCGGGACAGGGTGGTACGAGCAGTACTTC. Its translation is CASSPSGTGWYEQYF.

This clonotype occurred a few times. V usage is TRBV12-3 or TRBV12-4 and J usage is TRBJ2-1; TRBD2 matches at 7 bases. After removal of 3 bases from V and 2 bases from J, the junction contained 13 bases not matched to a gene. This CDR3 is built from 18 residues. CDR3 bases: TGTGCCAGCAGTTTGTTGCCCAGCGGGACCAGACCCTACAATGAGCAGTTCTTC. Its protein is CASSLLPSGTRPYNEQFF.

V usage is TRBV28 and J usage is TRBJ2-5; TRBD1 matches at 7 bases. The CDR3 length is 14 residues. The V segment lost 6 bases and the J segment 4 bases; nucleotides outside the gene matches: 8. In germline, CDR1 is MDHEN, CDR2 SYDVKM. The chain's CDR3 is CASRPDRALETQYF. DNA of the CDR3: TGTGCCAGCAGACCTGACAGGGCACTAGAGACCCAGTACTTC.

The V gene is TRBV7-2, the J gene TRBJ1-2; 7 nucleotides match TRBD1. Germline CDR1 and CDR2: SGHTA and FQGNSA. This CDR3 contains 13 residues. Germline trimming cut 6 bases from V and 4 bases from J; bases unmatched to any gene: 5. The CDR3 region is CASRKTGTYGYTF. The CDR3 nucleotides are TGTGCCAGCAGGAAGACAGGGACCTATGGCTACACCTTC.

The chain combines TRBV6-1 with TRBJ2-5; TRBD2 agrees at 7 bases. The V segment lost 11 bases and the J segment 5 bases; nucleotides outside the gene matches: 14. Per the germline V gene, CDR1 is MNHNS and CDR2 is SASEGT. This CDR3 comprises 14 residues. CDR3 DNA: TGTGCCTCATTTTCCGCGGGAGAGTTGGAGACCCAGTACTTC. This gives the protein CASFSAGELETQYF.

The count of this clonotype is one. Germline is not matched at one junction end, which may reflect a read error. The chain carries TRBV4-1 and TRBJ2-1, with 9 nucleotides matching TRBD2. In germline, CDR1 is MGHRA, CDR2 YSYEKL. The length of the CDR3 is 16 residues. The CDR3 bases are TGCGCCAGCAGCCGACTAGCGGTAGGCTCCTGCAATGAGCAGTTCTTC. Its protein is CASSRLAVGSCNEQFF.

This clonotype was observed a few times. The rearrangement links TRBV28 to TRBJ1-2; 9 nucleotides match TRBD1. From germline, CDR1 is MDHEN and CDR2 SYDVKM. This CDR3 has 15 amino acids. V shed 5 bases, J shed 2 bases, and the junction held 6 bases outside the gene matches. The CDR3 sequence is CASSHPDRGNYGYTF. Here the CDR3 DNA reads TGTGCCAGCAGTCACCCCGACAGGGGGAACTATGGCTACACCTTC.

CDR3 DNA sequence: TGTGCCAGCTACACAACAGGGACATCCTACGAGCAGTACTTC. This gives the protein CASYTTGTSYEQYF. The chain couples TRBV6-5 to TRBJ2-7; maybe TRBD1 (6 bases). Germline CDR1 and CDR2: MNHEY and SVGAGI. Trimming shortened V by 8 bases and J by 1 base, and 15 bases separated the two germline ends. The CDR3 totals 14 residues.